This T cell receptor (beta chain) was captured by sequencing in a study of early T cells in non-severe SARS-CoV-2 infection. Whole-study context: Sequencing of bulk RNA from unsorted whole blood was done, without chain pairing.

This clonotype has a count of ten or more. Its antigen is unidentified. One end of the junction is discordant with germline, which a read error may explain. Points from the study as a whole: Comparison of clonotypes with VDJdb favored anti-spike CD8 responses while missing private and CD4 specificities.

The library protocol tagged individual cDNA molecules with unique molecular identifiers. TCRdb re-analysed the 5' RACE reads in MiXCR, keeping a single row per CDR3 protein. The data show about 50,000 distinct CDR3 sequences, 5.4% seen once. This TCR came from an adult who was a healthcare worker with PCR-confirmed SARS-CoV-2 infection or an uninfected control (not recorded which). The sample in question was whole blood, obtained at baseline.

CDR3 protein: CASSPGLVWNF. Written as DNA, the CDR3 is TGTGCCAGCAGCCCAGGACTAGTTTGGAACTTC. The V call is TRBV7-9, the J call TRBJ2-4, with TRBD2 matching over 7 bases. The CDR3 is made up of 11 amino acids. Germline loops: CDR1 SEHNR, CDR2 FQNEAQ (reference sequence). Full variable domain (remainder filled in from reference TRBV7-9 and TRBJ2-4): DTGVSQNPRHKITKRGQNVTFRCDPISEHNRLYWYRQTLGQGPEFLTYFQNEAQLEKSRLLSDRFSAERPKGSFSTLEIQRTEQGDSAMYLCASSPGLVWNFGAGTRLSVL.